The entry below describes one T cell receptor beta chain. This record belongs to a study of blood T cell repertoires in COVID-19. Authors' analysis steps: Amplification from reference gene primers served as the basis for estimated nucleated cell counts. Here immunoSEQ multiplex PCR was the method, and the copy in TCRdb shows in-frame clones only, minus some. The V and J calls and the clone size are those of that table, but D and trimming were determined from the DNA. This table holds roughly 190,000 clones, 84% found once. The CDR3 sequence is 16 residues long. Germline V gives CDR1 LNHDA, CDR2 SQIVND (reference sequence). V gave up 2 bases and J gave up 1 base, with 14 bases separating them.

The origin of this receptor is a man aged 25-40 years with active or convalescent COVID-19. The specimen was peripheral blood. The genes are TRBV19 and TRBJ1-1; the D is unclear. CDR3 protein: CASSIIFGVSNTEAFF. In DNA form, the CDR3 reads TGTGCCAGTAGTATAATCTTCGGGGTTTCGAACACTGAAGCTTTCTTT.